One sample yielded the 15 T cell receptor beta chains listed below, sequenced in a study of response to subunit inactivated influenza vaccine. Each CDR3 protein gets one entry after TCRdb re-called the RT-PCR reads with MiXCR. The sample consists of about 500,000 distinct CDR3 sequences, approximately 15% of them appearing once. The starting material was CD4+ T cells sorted from PBMCs, obtained less than 30 months after vaccination. All receptors come from a man aged 45-69 years who received an inactivated influenza vaccine.

This clonotype occurred many times. V usage is TRBV6-5 and J usage is TRBJ1-5, with TRBD1 identical over 7 bases. The CDR3 has 15 amino acids. The junction had 7 bases not matched to a gene; V was cut back by 4 bases and J by 4 bases. Germline CDR1 and CDR2: MNHEY and SVGAGI. This CDR3 is CASSSRGGFNQPQHF. CDR3 sequence (DNA): TGTGCCAGCAGTTCACGAGGGGGCTTTAATCAGCCCCAGCATTTT.

Only a few counts were recorded for this clonotype. This CDR3 reads CASSLGTGLNQPQHF. CDR3 bases: TGTGCCAGCAGTCTCGGGACAGGGCTTAATCAGCCCCAGCATTTT. The J gene is TRBJ1-5, the V gene TRBV27; 9 nucleotides match TRBD1. The CDR3 extends over 15 amino acids. The V gene end was trimmed by 5 bases and the J gene end by 4 bases; junction bases not matched to a gene: 6. Per the germline V gene, CDR1 is MNHEY and CDR2 is SMNVEV (reference sequence).

This clonotype has a count of ten or more. The chain links TRBV5-6 to TRBJ2-5; D gene uncertain. The CDR3 runs to 14 residues. Trimming took off 1 base at V and 3 bases at J, with 10 bases between the two ends. Germline-derived CDR1 and CDR2 are SGHDT and YYEEEE. The CDR3 here is CASSLMAGEETQYF. The DNA for the CDR3 is TGTGCCAGCAGCTTGATGGCAGGAGAAGAGACCCAGTACTTC.

The chain employs TRBV12-3 or TRBV12-4 and TRBJ1-5; D ambiguous. Trimming removed 2 bases at V and 3 bases at J, with 11 bases between. This CDR3 is built from 15 residues. The CDR3 nucleotides read TGTGCCAGCAGTTTAAGCTCAGGCGCCAATCAGCCCCAGCATTTT. This gives the protein CASSLSSGANQPQHF.

In nucleotides, the CDR3 is TGTGCCAGCAGCCCCCAGGGAGGCGATCAGCCCCAGCATTTT. This sequence encodes CASSPQGGDQPQHF. V usage is TRBV7-2 and J usage is TRBJ1-5, with a weak D call TRBD1 (5 bases). The CDR3 is made up of 14 amino acids. In germline, CDR1 is SGHTA, CDR2 FQGNSA. Trimming shortened V by 5 bases and J by 5 bases, and 13 bases separated the two germline ends.

In its sample, this clonotype was seen a few times. The chain is built from TRBV2 and TRBJ2-3; no firm D call. Trimming cost V 1 base and J 1 base, with 12 bases left between them. This CDR3 has 16 amino acids. Germline V lookup: CDR1 SNHLY, CDR2 FYNNEI. CDR3 in DNA: TGTGCCAGCAGTGAAGGTCCCCGCACTGGCACAGATACGCAGTATTTT. Translated: CASSEGPRTGTDTQYF. Full variable domain (missing parts from reference TRBV2 and TRBJ2-3): EPEVTQTPSHQVTQMGQEVILRCVPISNHLYFYWYRQILGQKVEFLVSFYNNEISEKSEIFDDQFSVERPDGSNFTLKIRSTKLEDSAMYFCASSEGPRTGTDTQYFGPGTRLTVL.

The J gene is TRBJ2-7, the V gene TRBV24-1, with D perhaps TRBD2 (6 bases). The CDR3 runs 13 residues. Germline CDR1 KGHDR, CDR2 SFDVKD. V shed 7 bases and J shed 7 bases, with 16 bases lying between them. This CDR3 reads CATRPGDCGEQYF. The CDR3 bases are TGTGCCACCAGACCGGGAGACTGTGGGGAGCAGTACTTC.

This rearrangement joins TRBV12-3 or TRBV12-4 to TRBJ2-3; D uncertain. Trimming removed 0 bases from V and 4 bases from J, with 11 bases in between. The CDR3 runs 15 residues. The CDR3 is CASSLAGYSSDTQYF. For the CDR3, the DNA is TGTGCCAGCAGTTTAGCTGGGTACAGTTCAGATACGCAGTATTTT.

This clonotype was observed a handful of times. CDR3 nucleotide sequence: TGTGCCAGCAGTTACCCGGGACAGGGATTCACTGAAGCTTTCTTT. Protein sequence: CASSYPGQGFTEAFF. This sequence joins TRBV6-5 and TRBJ1-1, with 9 bases identical to TRBD1. The ends lost 2 bases at V and 4 bases at J; junction bases unmatched: 5. Germline-derived CDR1 and CDR2 are MNHEY and SVGAGI. This CDR3 region has 15 residues.

This clonotype was seen only a few times. The chain links TRBV6-1 to TRBJ1-2; 7 bases align to TRBD1. This CDR3 has 12 amino acids. Germline assignment: CDR1 MNHNS and CDR2 SASEGT. The CDR3 coding sequence is TGTGCTATCGCCGGGACAGACTATGGCTACACCTTC. The encoded protein is CAIAGTDYGYTF.

In its sample, this clonotype was seen a few times. The chain links TRBV6-1 to TRBJ2-2, with 7 bases lining up with TRBD1. The V gene end was trimmed by 6 bases and the J gene end by 4 bases; junction bases not matched to a gene: 8. The CDR3 is 15 amino acids. CDR1 is MNHNS and CDR2 is SASEGT in the germline V gene. The CDR3 nucleotides read TGTGCCAGCAGAACGACAGGGCGAGGCACCGGGGAGCTGTTTTTT. It yields the protein CASRTTGRGTGELFF.

V is TRBV2 and J is TRBJ2-2, with 9 bases matching TRBD1. Germline assignment: CDR1 SNHLY and CDR2 FYNNEI. V trimming: 7 bases; J trimming: 1 base; junction bases outside the gene matches: 4. This CDR3 spans 15 amino acids. The CDR3, as DNA: TGTGCCAGCAATCCGGGACAGGGGAACACCGGGGAGCTGTTTTTT. Translated, it gives CASNPGQGNTGELFF. Drawing the rest from reference TRBV2 and TRBJ2-2, the complete variable domain is EPEVTQTPSHQVTQMGQEVILRCVPISNHLYFYWYRQILGQKVEFLVSFYNNEISEKSEIFDDQFSVERPDGSNFTLKIRSTKLEDSAMYFCASNPGQGNTGELFFGEGSRLTVL.

This clonotype occurred a few times. This rearrangement joins TRBV12-3 or TRBV12-4 to TRBJ2-5, with 7 positions matching TRBD1. V lost 3 bases, J lost 1 base, and 5 bases stayed unmatched. This CDR3 is 15 amino acids long. This chain's CDR3 is CASSLAGGTQETQYF. In nucleotides, the CDR3 is TGTGCCAGCAGTTTGGCAGGGGGAACCCAAGAGACCCAGTACTTC.

This clonotype was counted between two and nine times. V gene TRBV20-1 combines with J gene TRBJ2-7; 14 positions agree with TRBD2. The junction had 3 bases not matched to a gene; V was cut back by 2 bases and J by 0 bases. The CDR3 sequence is 16 residues long. Germline CDR1 DFQATT, CDR2 SNEGSKA (reference sequence). The CDR3 DNA reads as TGCAGTGCTAGATGGACTAGCGGGAGGACCTCCTACGAGCAGTACTTC. It yields the protein CSARWTSGRTSYEQYF.

This clonotype was observed a handful of times. This chain links TRBV20-1 with TRBJ2-1; 7 bases fit TRBD2. With 6 bases clipped from V and 7 bases from J, the junction kept 9 bases outside the gene matches. CDR3 size: 13 residues. Germline V gene sequence: CDR1 DFQATT, CDR2 SNEGSKA (reference sequence). DNA for the CDR3: TGCAGTGCCTCAACCGGGACTACGAATGAGCAGTTCTTC. Translation gives CSASTGTTNEQFF.